This TCR beta chain emerged from a study of human T cells and chemical hapten exposure. Documented time point: patch test 1, 2 weeks after DPC sensitization. Specified treatment: therapeutic diphenylcyclopropenone sensitization with weekly scalp DPC. Blood draws preceded each patch test application. Germline CDR1 ENHRY, CDR2 SYGVKD. The CDR3 totals 16 residues. Trimming took off 0 bases at V and 2 bases at J, with 11 bases between the two ends. This clonotype was found a few times. Individual cDNA molecules each carried unique molecular identifiers attached by the library. A single record per CDR3 protein comes from TCRdb applying MiXCR to the RACE reads. The table shows fewer than 95,000 distinct CDR3 sequences, with over 9.5% occurring only once.

The sequence was obtained from a man aged 40-50 years with alopecia areata. Some clones in this sample may be carry-over from other donors' samples. The chain recombines TRBV10-3 with TRBJ1-3; D uncertain. This sample comprised whole blood, obtained in connection with sensitization to the hapten diphenylcyclopropenone (DPC). The CDR3 reads CAISESNSVAGNTIYF. In DNA form, the CDR3 reads TGTGCCATCAGTGAGTCTAATAGTGTTGCTGGAAACACCATATATTTT.